What follows are 24 T cell receptor beta chains derived from one specimen sequenced in a study of T cell responses to AZD1222 COVID-19 vaccine. Data came from immunoSEQ multiplex PCR; TCRdb stores just in-frame clones and leaves some out. The sample holds 150,000 to 200,000 clones; 88% are singletons and the top ten take 25% to 30%. Material: peripheral blood, obtained 28 days after the second AZD1222 dose. These receptors came from an adult who received the AZD1222 COVID-19 vaccine.

This chain uses TRBV18 with TRBJ2-1, with 7 bases aligning to TRBD1. V dropped 3 bases and J dropped 5; count of bases not matched to a gene: 4. Germline V gives CDR1 KGHSH, CDR2 LQKENI. This CDR3 is 14 amino acids long. CDR3 amino acids: CASSPGTANNEQFF. The CDR3 nucleotides read TGTGCCAGCTCACCCGGGACAGCTAACAATGAGCAGTTCTTC. Full variable domain (missing parts from reference TRBV18 and TRBJ2-1): NAGVMQNPRHLVRRRGQEARLRCSPMKGHSHVYWYRQLPEEGLKFMVYLQKENIIDESGMPKERFSAEFPKEGPSILRIQQVVRGDSAAYFCASSPGTANNEQFFGPGTRLTVL.

The genes are TRBV28 and TRBJ1-2; TRBD1 matches 9 bases. The length of the CDR3 is 13 residues. V shed 5 bases, J shed 6 bases, and the junction held 4 bases outside the gene matches. From germline, CDR1 is MDHEN and CDR2 SYDVKM. CDR3 nucleotides: TGTGCCAGCAGTCTACAGGGGGCCGATGGCTACACCTTC. Amino acids: CASSLQGADGYTF.

This sequence joins TRBV15 and TRBJ1-6; 8 bases agree with TRBD1. The CDR3 consists of 17 residues. CDR1 is LNHNV, CDR2 YYDKDF, per germline (reference sequence). With V trimmed by 0 bases and J by 7 bases, 8 bases remained unmatched. CDR3 loop: CATSRDITGGANSPLHF. The CDR3 region has the DNA TGTGCCACCAGCAGAGATATTACAGGGGGTGCAAATTCACCCCTCCACTTT.

This chain links TRBV27 with TRBJ1-4; D unclear. The V gene lost 6 bases and the J gene lost 0 bases, with 8 bases spanning the gap. CDR3 length: 14 amino acids. Per germline, CDR1 MNHEY and CDR2 SMNVEV (reference sequence). Here the CDR3 DNA reads TGTGCCAGCAGCCGCACACCAACTAATGAAAAACTGTTTTTT. Translated: CASSRTPTNEKLFF.

This clone has a single count. The chain's CDR3 is CASSLVQWTGELFF. The DNA of the CDR3 is TGTGCCAGCAGTTTGGTCCAGTGGACCGGGGAGCTGTTTTTT. This rearrangement joins TRBV27 to TRBJ2-2; D is undetermined. The CDR3 has 14 residues. CDR1 MNHEY and CDR2 SMNVEV come from the germline V gene (reference sequence). V lost 3 bases to trimming and J lost 5 bases, with 10 bases between them.

This sequence joins TRBV5-8 and TRBJ2-5; TRBD1 is a possible D gene (5 bases). The germline V and J ends were trimmed by 4 bases and 2 bases, with 9 bases remaining between them. Germline lookup yields CDR1 SGHTS and CDR2 YDEGEE. The CDR3 has 13 residues. CDR3 sequence reads: CASSRRQQETQYF. The CDR3 DNA sequence: TGTGCCAGCAGCCGAAGACAGCAAGAGACCCAGTACTTC.

The chain uses TRBV21-1 and TRBJ2-1; TRBD1, as called in the table, went unchecked against the DNA. TRBV21-1 is described as a pseudogene. CDR3 size: 13 residues. The CDR3 sequence is CASSKGPGHEQFF. The DNA of the CDR3 is TGTGCCAGCAGCAAAGGTCCAGGCCATGAGCAGTTCTTC.

This clone appeared a single time. The genes are TRBV19 and TRBJ1-3; TRBD1 matches at 9 bases. This CDR3 region has 14 residues. With 9 bases clipped from V and 0 bases from J, the junction kept 3 bases outside the gene matches. Germline CDR1 LNHDA, CDR2 SQIVND (reference sequence). The CDR3 bases are TGTGCCAGCGGACAGGGGAACTCTGGAAACACCATATATTTT. This encodes CASGQGNSGNTIYF.

This clone occurred a few times. The chain is built from TRBV18 and TRBJ2-2; no clear D gene. Germline CDR1 is KGHSH and CDR2 is LQKENI. Trimming pared 3 bases from V and 6 bases from J, leaving 14 bases between. This CDR3 is built from 15 residues. CDR3 protein: CASSPADDGSGELFF. DNA of the CDR3: TGTGCCAGCTCACCGGCAGACGATGGTTCCGGGGAGCTGTTTTTT.

The V and J genes are TRBV19 and TRBJ2-3; 15 bases fit TRBD2. The V gene end was trimmed by 8 bases and the J gene end by 2 bases; junction bases not matched to a gene: 8. Germline V lookup: CDR1 LNHDA, CDR2 SQIVND (reference sequence). This CDR3 is built from 17 residues. For the CDR3, the DNA is TGTGCCAGTGGGACCGGGACTAGCGGGAGGACCACAGATACGCAGTATTTT. Its translation is CASGTGTSGRTTDTQYF.

The chain recombines TRBV6-2 or TRBV6-3 with TRBJ2-5, with D perhaps matching TRBD2 (5 bases). The CDR3 is 15 residues long. V lost 6 bases and J 1 base, leaving 15 bases between the germline ends. The germline CDR1 and CDR2 sequences are MNHEY and SVGEGT. The CDR3 region has the DNA TGTGCCAGCAGCACCGGCACAGCGGCCCAAGAGACCCAGTACTTC. Its protein is CASSTGTAAQETQYF.

V usage is TRBV5-8 and J usage is TRBJ1-1, with 9 bases aligning to TRBD1. CDR1 is SGHTS and CDR2 is YDEGEE in the germline V gene. V dropped 9 bases and J dropped 0; count of bases not matched to a gene: 6. The CDR3 covers 14 residues. The CDR3 spells CAMGQGQLNTEAFF. In DNA, the CDR3 is TGTGCCATGGGACAGGGCCAGCTGAACACTGAAGCTTTCTTT.

This chain uses TRBV6-2 or TRBV6-3 with TRBJ2-1; 7 bases match TRBD2. V lost 6 bases to trimming and J lost 5 bases; unmatched junction nucleotides: 13. This CDR3 has 16 residues. Germline V gene data show CDR1 as MNHEY and CDR2 as SVGEGT. For the CDR3, the DNA is TGTGCCAGCAGCCCTCCAGTTGCGGGAGCCCACAATGAGCAGTTCTTC. It encodes CASSPPVAGAHNEQFF.

This clone was seen only once. One end of the junction varies from germline; a read error may be responsible. The chain employs TRBV6-5 and TRBJ2-4; D may be TRBD1 (5 bases). The germline V gene has CDR1 MNHEY and CDR2 SVGAGI. This CDR3 region has 16 residues. CDR3 in amino acids: CASSNSGFPFKNIQYF. The DNA for the CDR3 is TGTGCCAGCAGTAACTCAGGGTTTCCTTTTAAAAACATTCAGTACTTC.

The chain is built from TRBV7-9 and TRBJ2-7; D may be TRBD2 (6 bases). Per the germline V gene, CDR1 is SEHNR and CDR2 is FQNEAQ (reference sequence). This CDR3 region has 13 residues. Trimming cost V 8 bases and J 1 base, with 12 bases left between them. CDR3 DNA sequence: TGTGCCAGCTCGCTTAGCGGTTCCTACGAGCAGTACTTC. Translated: CASSLSGSYEQYF.

The chain uses TRBV5-8 and TRBJ2-2, with D unclear. CDR3 length equals 8 residues. The V gene's germline CDR1 is SGHTS and CDR2 YDEGEE. Trimming took 3 bases from V and 15 from J, leaving 3 bases between them. The DNA of the CDR3 is TGTGCCAGCAGCTGGTTGTTTTTT. Translated, it gives CASSWLFF. Supplemented by reference TRBV5-8 and TRBJ2-2, the full variable domain reads EAGVTQSPTHLIKTRGQQATLRCSPISGHTSVYWYQQALGLGLQFLLWYDEGEERNRGNFPPRFSGRQFPNYSSELNVNALELEDSALYLCASSWLFFGEGSRLTVL.

The V and J genes are TRBV6-2 or TRBV6-3 and TRBJ2-3, with 9 bases aligning to TRBD1. V was clipped by 5 bases and J by 1 base; unmatched bases: 4. Germline V CDR1 and CDR2: MNHEY, SVGEGT. The CDR3 is 15 residues long. The DNA of the CDR3 is TGTGCCAGCAGTGCTTGGACAGGGGGCACAGATACGCAGTATTTT. Its protein is CASSAWTGGTDTQYF.

The rearrangement uses TRBV7-9 and TRBJ1-5; the D gene is possibly TRBD1 (6 bases). From germline, CDR1 is SEHNR and CDR2 FQNEAQ (reference sequence). The CDR3 contains 16 residues. Trimming took 1 base from V and 0 from J, leaving 10 bases between them. The CDR3 sequence is CASSLGQGHSNQPQHF. In DNA, the CDR3 is TGTGCCAGCAGCTTAGGGCAGGGGCATAGCAATCAGCCCCAGCATTTT.

CDR3 nucleotide sequence: TGTGCCAGCAGCGTAGCAGAGACCCAGTACTTC. It yields the protein CASSVAETQYF. The chain employs TRBV9 and TRBJ2-5; D gene ambiguous. The germline CDR1 and CDR2 sequences are SGDLS and YYNGEE. The CDR3 loop spans 11 amino acids. With 0 bases removed from V and 4 bases from J, the gap between germline ends came to 1 base.

This clone was seen just once. This chain connects TRBV7-9 to TRBJ2-3, with 12 bases aligning to TRBD2. The trim removed 1 base at V and 14 bases at J, leaving 7 bases unmatched. This CDR3 is 14 amino acids long. Per the germline V gene, CDR1 is SEHNR and CDR2 is FQNEAQ (reference sequence). CDR3 residues: CASSLELAGGLLYF. Here the CDR3 DNA reads TGTGCCAGCAGCTTAGAGCTAGCGGGAGGGCTACTGTATTTT.

The gene calls are TRBV4-2 and TRBJ1-2; D ambiguous. This CDR3 has 14 amino acids. CDR1 is LGHNA, CDR2 YNFKEQ, per germline. The germline V and J ends were trimmed by 0 bases and 8 bases, with 13 bases remaining between them. In DNA, the CDR3 is TGTGCCAGCAGCCAAGATGACAATCTAAACGGCTACACCTTC. It yields the protein CASSQDDNLNGYTF.

DNA for the CDR3: TGTGCAAGTCACAACACCAAGGGGGGCACAGATACGCAGTATTTT. This codes for CASHNTKGGTDTQYF. This chain connects TRBV12-2 to TRBJ2-3; TRBD1 is the table's D call and was not checked against the DNA. TRBV12-2 is described as a pseudogene. The CDR3 covers 15 residues.

In its sample, this clone was seen once. The genes are TRBV5-8 and TRBJ1-5, with 8 bases that match TRBD1. Trimming cost V 4 bases and J 3 bases; bases outside gene matches: 9. The CDR3 is 16 amino acids. Germline V gene sequence: CDR1 SGHTS, CDR2 YDEGEE. The chain's CDR3 is CASSARTGKTNQPQHF. CDR3 bases: TGTGCCAGCAGCGCCAGGACAGGGAAGACCAATCAGCCCCAGCATTTT.

The chain links TRBV19 to TRBJ1-1, with a weak D call TRBD1 (5 bases). From germline, CDR1 is LNHDA and CDR2 SQIVND (reference sequence). The CDR3 totals 14 residues. Deletions cut 5 bases from V and 1 base from J, with 11 bases between. CDR3 nucleotide sequence: TGTGCCAGTAGTTCGGGACGGTCGAACACTGAAGCTTTCTTT. Encoded protein: CASSSGRSNTEAFF.